Below, 23 T cell receptor beta chains from the same sample are listed, as sequenced in a study of blood T cell repertoires in COVID-19. Sequencing used immunoSEQ multiplex PCR; TCRdb keeps in-frame clones, though not all of them. The profile shows around 130,000 clones, roughly four fifths of them singletons. Sequencing was done on a sample of peripheral blood. The receptors were sampled from a human donor in a cohort sampled during active COVID-19.

The chain is built from TRBV5-1 and TRBJ1-3; 8 nucleotides line up with TRBD1. V shed 0 bases and J 2 bases; nucleotides not matched to a gene: 7. The CDR3 totals 17 residues. CDR1 SGHRS and CDR2 YFSETQ come from the germline V gene. The CDR3 coding sequence is TGCGCCAGCAGCTTGGCGGGACAGGTGGGCGCTGGAAACACCATATATTTT. Translation: CASSLAGQVGAGNTIYF.

This clone was counted a few times. The genes are TRBV19 and TRBJ2-7, with TRBD1 as a possible D gene (5 bases). V dropped 5 bases and J dropped 2 bases, with 10 bases sitting between them. CDR3 size: 13 residues. Germline loops: CDR1 LNHDA, CDR2 SQIVND (reference sequence). The CDR3 reads CASSSATAYEQYF. CDR3 nucleotides: TGTGCCAGTAGTTCAGCGACAGCCTACGAGCAGTACTTC. Full variable domain (missing parts from reference TRBV19 and TRBJ2-7): DGGITQSPKYLFRKEGQNVTLSCEQNLNHDAMYWYRQDPGQGLRLIYYSQIVNDFQKGDIAEGYSVSREKKESFPLTVTSAQKNPTAFYLCASSSATAYEQYFGPGTRLTVT.

V gene TRBV5-8 combines with J gene TRBJ1-2; D gene unclear. Trimming pared 0 bases from V and 2 bases from J, leaving 17 bases between. The length of the CDR3 is 17 residues. Germline V gene lookup returns CDR1 SGHTS and CDR2 YDEGEE. CDR3 bases: TGTGCCAGCAGCTTGGAAGGATCGGCGGGGTTCAACTATGGCTACACCTTC. Translated, it gives CASSLEGSAGFNYGYTF.

The genes are TRBV2 and TRBJ2-1, with 10 bases that match TRBD2. Germline values: CDR1 SNHLY, CDR2 FYNNEI. The CDR3 runs to 13 residues. With V trimmed by 7 bases and J by 9 bases, 6 bases remained unmatched. In DNA form, the CDR3 reads TGTGCCAGCAAGGTAGCGGGGGGCTCTGAGCAGTTCTTC. Translating it yields CASKVAGGSEQFF.

The chain links TRBV7-2 to TRBJ1-3; 10 nucleotides agree with TRBD1. Trimming cost V 5 bases and J 3 bases; bases outside gene matches: 10. The germline CDR1 and CDR2 sequences are SGHTA and FQGNSA. This CDR3 has 17 amino acids. CDR3 DNA: TGTGCCAGCAGCCTATCACGCGGACAGGGGGTTGGAAACACCATATATTTT. It yields the protein CASSLSRGQGVGNTIYF.

This chain connects TRBV19 to TRBJ2-3; D is perhaps TRBD2 (7 bases). Germline assignment: CDR1 LNHDA and CDR2 SQIVND (reference sequence). This CDR3 comprises 12 residues. The V gene lost 9 bases and the J gene lost 5 bases, with 12 bases spanning the gap. The DNA for the CDR3 is TGTGCCAGGCGGGGGCGGAGAGATACGCAGTATTTT. Translation: CARRGRRDTQYF.

This sequence joins TRBV19 and TRBJ1-2, with 8 bases identical to TRBD1. This CDR3 has 16 residues. After removal of 3 bases from V and 4 bases from J, the junction contained 10 bases not matched to a gene. Germline lookup yields CDR1 LNHDA and CDR2 SQIVND (reference sequence). CDR3 coding DNA: TGTGCCAGTAGTATCCCCCGCGGACAGGGCGGCTATGGCTACACCTTC. This codes for CASSIPRGQGGYGYTF.

This chain joins TRBV7-9 and TRBJ2-3, with 9 bases matching TRBD1. The CDR3 runs to 16 residues. Germline CDR1 SEHNR, CDR2 FQNEAQ (reference sequence). With V trimmed by 5 bases and J by 2 bases, 8 bases remained unmatched. The CDR3 loop reads CASSPLGTGFTDTQYF. In DNA, the CDR3 is TGTGCCAGCAGCCCGTTAGGGACAGGGTTCACAGATACGCAGTATTTT.

This clone showed up just once. The rearrangement uses TRBV5-1 and TRBJ1-6; 9 positions agree with TRBD1. J gave up 6 bases and V 4 bases, and 8 bases lay outside the gene matches. The CDR3 has 16 amino acids. CDR1 SGHRS and CDR2 YFSETQ come from the germline V gene. CDR3 loop: CASSPRTGAGNSPLHF. CDR3 sequence (DNA): TGCGCCAGCAGCCCCCGGACAGGGGCAGGTAATTCACCCCTCCACTTT. Drawing the rest from reference TRBV5-1 and TRBJ1-6, the complete variable domain is KAGVTQTPRYLIKTRGQQVTLSCSPISGHRSVSWYQQTPGQGLQFLFEYFSETQRNKGNFPGRFSGRQFSNSRSEMNVSTLELGDSALYLCASSPRTGAGNSPLHFGNGTRLTVT.

This clone appeared a single time. The chain combines TRBV18 with TRBJ1-2, with a tentative D call TRBD1 (6 bases). The CDR3 totals 14 residues. Between the trimmed V and J ends, which lost 0 bases and 6 bases, there was a span of 11 bases. Looked up from germline, CDR1 is KGHSH and CDR2 is LQKENI. The CDR3 DNA sequence: TGTGCCAGCTCACCACCGAACAGGGTGGATGGCTACACCTTC. Its translation: CASSPPNRVDGYTF.

V usage is TRBV19 and J usage is TRBJ2-5, with a possible D match to TRBD2 (5 bases). V dropped 3 bases and J dropped 6 bases, with 11 bases sitting between them. This CDR3 is built from 13 residues. From germline, CDR1 is LNHDA and CDR2 SQIVND (reference sequence). DNA for the CDR3: TGTGCCAGTAGTATCCCGGCGGGTCAGACCCAGTACTTC. Its protein is CASSIPAGQTQYF. The variable domain in full, with the rest retrieved from reference TRBV19 and TRBJ2-5, is DGGITQSPKYLFRKEGQNVTLSCEQNLNHDAMYWYRQDPGQGLRLIYYSQIVNDFQKGDIAEGYSVSREKKESFPLTVTSAQKNPTAFYLCASSIPAGQTQYFGPGTRLLVL.

This clone was seen a few times. The CDR3 DNA is TGTGCCAGCAGAAGGACAGGAGGAACCGGGGAGCTGTTTTTT. Protein sequence: CASRRTGGTGELFF. The chain employs TRBV7-3 and TRBJ2-2, with 7 nucleotides matching TRBD1. The J segment lost 5 bases and the V segment lost 6 bases, leaving 6 bases of the junction unmatched. CDR1 and CDR2 from the germline V gene are SGHTA and FQGTGA. The CDR3 has 14 residues.

The chain combines TRBV7-8 with TRBJ2-7, with D unresolved. CDR1 and CDR2 (germline): SGHVS, FQNEAQ. The ends were cut back, 6 bases at V and 3 bases at J, with 9 bases in the middle. The CDR3 loop spans 12 amino acids. CDR3 loop: CASSQSLYEQYF. The CDR3 bases are TGTGCCAGCAGTCAGTCCCTCTACGAGCAGTACTTC.

This chain connects TRBV18 to TRBJ1-5, with D possibly matching TRBD1 (5 bases). The CDR3 is 15 residues long. Germline V gene lookup returns CDR1 KGHSH and CDR2 LQKENI. The germline V and J ends were trimmed by 0 bases and 7 bases, with 13 bases remaining between them. The CDR3 is CASSPPGQGPQPQHF. The CDR3 bases are TGTGCCAGCTCACCACCGGGGCAGGGCCCCCAGCCCCAGCATTTT. The variable domain in full, with the rest retrieved from reference TRBV18 and TRBJ1-5, is NAGVMQNPRHLVRRRGQEARLRCSPMKGHSHVYWYRQLPEEGLKFMVYLQKENIIDESGMPKERFSAEFPKEGPSILRIQQVVRGDSAAYFCASSPPGQGPQPQHFGDGTRLSIL.

The V call is TRBV3-1 (or the pseudogene TRBV3-2), the J call TRBJ2-2; D is possibly TRBD1 (6 bases). Germline CDR1 reads LGHDT; CDR2 reads YNNKEL (reference sequence). The V end was cut by 4 bases, the J end by 1 base, with 10 bases between. The CDR3 runs to 15 residues. The CDR3 sequence is CASSPETGNTGELFF. In nucleotides, the CDR3 is TGTGCCAGCAGCCCGGAGACAGGGAACACCGGGGAGCTGTTTTTT.

The V gene is TRBV3-1 (or the pseudogene TRBV3-2), the J gene TRBJ2-7, with 9 bases matching TRBD2. The CDR3 consists of 15 residues. V shed 2 bases, J shed 2 bases, and the junction held 4 bases outside the gene matches. Per germline, CDR1 LGHDT and CDR2 YNNKEL (reference sequence). The CDR3 DNA is TGTGCCAGCAGCCAAAGTAGCGGGGGCCCCTACGAGCAGTACTTC. This codes for CASSQSSGGPYEQYF.

This clone was detected only once. V is TRBV10-2 and J is TRBJ2-1, with 10 bases that match TRBD2. V gave up 5 bases and J gave up 6 bases; unmatched junction bases: 4. Germline V lookup: CDR1 WSHSY, CDR2 SAAADI. The CDR3 totals 14 residues. The CDR3 region is CASSLAGGSNEQFF. In nucleotides, the CDR3 is TGCGCCAGCAGTTTAGCGGGGGGAAGCAATGAGCAGTTCTTC.

This clone appeared a single time. The chain carries TRBV20-1 and TRBJ2-4; a possible D gene is TRBD1 (6 bases). Germline CDR1 is DFQATT and CDR2 is SNEGSKA (reference sequence). This CDR3 comprises 13 residues. V shed 3 bases and J shed 3 bases, with 9 bases lying between them. The DNA for the CDR3 is TGCAGTGCTAGTGGGGGCAACAAAAACATTCAGTACTTC. Amino acid sequence: CSASGGNKNIQYF.

The V call is TRBV20-1, the J call TRBJ2-7; tentative D call: TRBD1 (6 bases). Germline CDR1 reads DFQATT; CDR2 reads SNEGSKA (reference sequence). CDR3 length: 15 residues. V was clipped by 3 bases and J by 3 bases, with 18 bases between them. The CDR3 DNA reads TGCAGTGCTAGTTATACACTCCGGGACAACTACGAGCAGTACTTC. This sequence encodes CSASYTLRDNYEQYF.

This rearrangement joins TRBV19 to TRBJ1-5; tentative D call: TRBD1 (5 bases). V shed 6 bases and J shed 6 bases, with 18 bases lying between them. The CDR3 length is 15 residues. Germline-derived CDR1 and CDR2 are LNHDA and SQIVND (reference sequence). The CDR3 DNA sequence: TGTGCCAGTAGGGCCGGAGGGGATAGGAGTCAGCCCCAGCATTTT. It encodes CASRAGGDRSQPQHF.

V gene TRBV7-9 combines with J gene TRBJ1-1; a possible D gene is TRBD1 (5 bases). V lost 4 bases and J 2 bases, leaving 11 bases between the germline ends. From germline, CDR1 is SEHNR and CDR2 FQNEAQ (reference sequence). This CDR3 is built from 14 residues. The CDR3 protein is CASSSGGGNTEAFF. The CDR3 coding sequence is TGTGCCAGCAGCTCCGGGGGGGGTAACACTGAAGCTTTCTTT.

This clone showed up just a few times. The chain employs TRBV18 and TRBJ2-2; TRBD1 agrees at 8 bases. Trimming at V came to 6 bases and at J to 0 bases, leaving 9 bases not matched to a gene. Germline V gives CDR1 KGHSH, CDR2 LQKENI. CDR3 size: 17 residues. DNA of the CDR3: TGTGCCAGCTCGCTCACGACAGGGGAAGCGAACACCGGGGAGCTGTTTTTT. It encodes CASSLTTGEANTGELFF.

This clone was seen just once. The J gene is TRBJ2-1, the V gene TRBV12-5, with TRBD1 as a possible D gene (6 bases). Trimming removed 2 bases at V and 7 bases at J, with 15 bases between. Germline V lookup: CDR1 LGHNT, CDR2 FRNRAP. The CDR3 spans 15 residues. The DNA for the CDR3 is TGTGCTAGTGGTTTGCCCGGGACACTCAAGAATGAGCAGTTCTTC. As protein: CASGLPGTLKNEQFF.